This entry is about one T cell receptor (beta chain). Its antigen is not identified. Data came from immunoSEQ multiplex PCR; TCRdb stores just in-frame clones and leaves some out. In the table there are about 30,000 clones, more than 85% of which are singletons. The CDR3 sequence is 15 residues long. Germline V gene lookup returns CDR1 MNHEY and CDR2 SMNVEV (reference sequence). Deletions cut 5 bases from V and 0 bases from J, with 13 bases between. The sample comes from a study of OX40 agonist ivuxolimab in advanced cancers. Across the whole study: Aged roughly 20 to 85 with a mean of approximately 60 years, they were almost 85% male. Study observations and caveats: Averaged across samples, CD8+ T cells carried more expanded clones than CD4+ did.

The clonotype originates from an adult with an advanced solid tumor such as melanoma, head and neck, liver or kidney cancer. The sample in question was CD4+ or CD8+ T cells sorted from blood, obtained in a trial of the OX40 agonist ivuxolimab. This chain links TRBV27 with TRBJ1-2; possible D gene TRBD1, 5 bases. The CDR3 nucleotides read TGTGCCAGCAGTCAGGGAGCCGGTCCTAACTATGGCTACACCTTC. It encodes CASSQGAGPNYGYTF.